These T cell receptor beta chains were read from a single sample in a study of blood T cell repertoires in COVID-19. The repertoire was sequenced with immunoSEQ multiplex PCR; TCRdb's copy has only in-frame clones and lacks some. Of tens of thousands of clones listed, 84% are singletons. Sequenced: peripheral blood. Receptors originate from a man aged 50 to 60 with acute or convalescent COVID-19. CDR3s include the opening cysteine and the closing phenylalanine or tryptophan.

v_gene: TRBV5-8; j_gene: TRBJ1-4; len: 14; CDR3aa: CASSTDRGFGKLFF
v_gene: TRBV5-6; j_gene: TRBJ1-2; len: 16; CDR3aa: CASSLGTGGYYYGYTF
v_gene: TRBV27; j_gene: TRBJ1-2; len: 15; CDR3aa: CASSLLTGTNYGYTF
v_gene: TRBV9; j_gene: TRBJ1-1; len: 15; CDR3aa: CASSVLEGVNTEAFF
v_gene: TRBV21-1; j_gene: TRBJ2-7; len: 15; CDR3aa: CASSKSSGDGNEQYF
v_gene: TRBV12-3/TRBV12-4; j_gene: TRBJ2-1; len: 13; CDR3aa: CASSLRQVNEQFF
v_gene: TRBV7-2; j_gene: TRBJ1-1; len: 14; CDR3aa: CASSLDRVLTEAFF
v_gene: TRBV7-9; j_gene: TRBJ1-3; len: 18; CDR3aa: CASSLNSRGHLPGNTIYF
v_gene: TRBV3-1/TRBV3-2; j_gene: TRBJ1-1; len: 13; CDR3aa: CASQGRGNTEAFF
v_gene: TRBV7-6; j_gene: TRBJ1-6; len: 16; CDR3aa: CASSLFNGDGNSPLHF
v_gene: TRBV19; j_gene: TRBJ1-5; len: 15; CDR3aa: CASSPRDRSNQPQHF
v_gene: TRBV29-1; j_gene: TRBJ2-5; len: 14; CDR3aa: CSGKTGANQETQYF
v_gene: TRBV14; j_gene: TRBJ1-5; len: 19; CDR3aa: CASSQLGGEYQSSNQPQHF
v_gene: TRBV27; j_gene: TRBJ1-2; len: 15; CDR3aa: CASSLYGTGLKGYTF
v_gene: TRBV6-5; j_gene: TRBJ1-2; len: 13; CDR3aa: CASSLQHNTGYTF
v_gene: TRBV5-6; j_gene: TRBJ2-7; len: 14; CDR3aa: CASSSTGSSYEQYF
v_gene: TRBV24-1; j_gene: TRBJ1-5; len: 14; CDR3aa: CAVVYRGLCQPQHF
v_gene: TRBV29-1; j_gene: TRBJ2-5; len: 11; CDR3aa: CSRTRGETQYF
v_gene: TRBV5-4; j_gene: TRBJ2-1; len: 17; CDR3aa: CASIRGGGRGRYNEQFF
v_gene: TRBV3-1/TRBV3-2; j_gene: TRBJ2-3; len: 14; CDR3aa: CASSQRTDPDTQYF
v_gene: TRBV9; j_gene: TRBJ2-7; len: 15; CDR3aa: CATKSGLASAGEQYF
v_gene: TRBV12-3/TRBV12-4; j_gene: TRBJ2-1; len: 13; CDR3aa: CASSSGSLNEQFF
v_gene: TRBV5-1; j_gene: TRBJ2-2; len: 15; CDR3aa: CASSLAGLEAGELFF
v_gene: TRBV2; j_gene: TRBJ2-1; len: 16; CDR3aa: CASSEASGRSYNEQFF
v_gene: TRBV6-5; j_gene: TRBJ1-6; len: 15; CDR3aa: CASSQTSGYNSPLHF
v_gene: TRBV5-4; j_gene: TRBJ2-7; len: 15; CDR3aa: CASSLLAELSYEQYF
v_gene: TRBV7-6; j_gene: TRBJ2-7; len: 16; CDR3aa: CASSSSRLGGPYEQYF
v_gene: TRBV10-1; j_gene: TRBJ1-2; len: 14; CDR3aa: CASSESGQLYGYTF
v_gene: TRBV19; j_gene: TRBJ2-1; len: 20; CDR3aa: CASSIGHSGSLGTWYNEQFF